This T cell receptor (beta chain) was observed in a study of shared clonotypes between healthy human individuals (dated by TCRdb to 2018 to 2021). In terms of the full investigation: A couple of women and a few men aged 18 to 49 years were included in the cohort. For each donor, CD4 naive and CD4 memory were each run on three plates, CD8 naive on two plates, and CD8 memory on one plate. To estimate repertoire size and how much clonotype sharing occurs between individuals, the study deeply sequenced the blood TCR repertoires of about 5 healthy adults. Different laboratories and diverse techniques were used to prepare libraries and sequence TCR repertoires, to increase sequencing depth and limit assay-specific biases. Per donor, leukapheresis produced somewhere between about 0.85 and 10 billion PBMCs. Paper-wide results and their limitations: Only blood was sampled, and tissue TCR repertoires likely differ from those in blood. Rarefaction of sorted-subset datasets indicated incomplete sequencing despite the large sequencing depth. Naive subsets generally had larger estimated clonotype richness than memory subsets. Across a few donors, around 5% of naive CD4, roughly 3.8% of naive CD8, around 2.5% of memory CD4, and roughly 0.41% of memory CD8 clonotypes were shared. Higher generation probabilities were observed for clonotypes shared by all four sorted-subset donors than for non-shared clonotypes. Based on pairwise subsampling, the degree of clonotype sharing among donors was expected to be affected by sequencing depth. Because the study included a small number of donors, the genetic and exposure-history diversity represented was limited.

Concerning this clone itself: It lacks a known antigen. No much larger clone exists at a distance of one base, and base qualities are not known.

V is trimmed back by 2 bases and J by 6 bases, and the junction contains 4 bases that no gene match accounts for. Sequences MNHEY (CDR1) and SMNVEV (CDR2) are obtained from the germline V gene (reference sequence). From the cysteine through the phenylalanine, the CDR3 covers 15 amino acids. The retained sequence is limited to the CDR3, 45 bases, with the frame set at the first base. TCR CDR3 regions were amplified from genomic DNA by multiplex PCR using the deep immunoSEQ assay. Extracted genomic DNA from each cell subset was spread evenly across all wells of several immunoSEQ 96-well plates, with each plate serving as a replicate. For sorted subsets, roughly 200 ng of genomic DNA, equivalent to tens of thousands of T cell genomes, went into each replicate PCR. The purified libraries were quantified using a Qubit 3.0 fluorometer, sized with a Bioanalyzer 2100, and then quantified again using the KAPA Library Quantification kit. A separate single-read 150-cycle Illumina NextSeq 550 flow cell was used to sequence each immunoSEQ 96-well plate. The paper's processing steps were these. Because only junctional sequences without quality scores were contained in the immunoSEQ output, filtering matching that applied to full-length reads could not be performed. Sequences were annotated with PyIR, a Python wrapper for IgBLAST v1.9, and V/J genes and CDR3 were assigned using IMGT germline references. Reads were removed for weak V/J assignments (E-value above 1e-6), missing CDR3, stop codons, out-of-frame junctions, or ambiguous translated residues. V3J clonotypes were defined by identical inferred V gene, J gene, and CDR3 amino acid sequence. Percentage overlap between repertoires was calculated by dividing the number of shared unique clonotypes by the size of the smaller repertoire. Richness of each repertoire was evaluated using RTK rarefaction, the Chao1 estimator, and Recon v2.1 estimates of unobserved clonotypes. OLGA was used to compute generation probabilities for all TCRbeta clonotypes that the gDNA method yielded from a few donors. In TCRdb, the immuneACCESS table is reduced to in-frame sequences with V and J assigned. These tables do not hold every clone; where another copy was compared, an unresolved V gene accounts for under half, and the others remain unexplained. V and J calls and clone size follow that table, whereas D and trimming were derived from the DNA. For this sample there are hundreds of thousands of clones; 97% appear just once. Around 0.06% of the sample is taken by the ten largest.

The donors were healthy, HIV-negative adults with no recently reported acute infections or vaccinations. Every donor was a Caucasian adult living in Nashville, Tennessee, USA. CD4+ T cells were enriched by magnetic negative selection, after which naive cells were positively selected on CD45RA and the negative fraction was taken as the memory subset. After blood collection by leukapheresis, PBMCs were isolated using Ficoll-Histopaque density gradient centrifugation and then cryopreserved in the vapor phase of liquid nitrogen. Analytical flow cytometry was used to check the purity and quantity of each magnetically sorted T cell population. From each sorted fraction, genomic DNA was isolated and quantified by UV absorbance on a Nanodrop 2000c.

Sequenced input: naive CD4+ T cells sorted from blood. The cell subset or site label here, explained by the study, means: CD45RA+ positively selected. The sequence was obtained from a woman aged 30 to 39 in good health. The rearrangement combines TRBV27 with TRBJ2-2, with 9 bases matching TRBD1. The CDR3: CASSLRGQGPGELFF. The sequenced DNA is TGTGCCAGCAGTTTACGGGGACAGGGTCCCGGGGAGCTGTTTTTT.